The sequence of this T cell receptor beta chain was determined in a study of blood T cell repertoires in COVID-19. The CDR3 length is 14 residues. The junction had 2 bases not matched to a gene; V was cut back by 3 bases and J by 2 bases. Germline CDR1 SGHTA, CDR2 FQGTGA. Here immunoSEQ multiplex PCR was the method, and the copy in TCRdb shows in-frame clones only, minus some. The sample includes 380,000 or so clones, 75% to 90% seen only once; the top ten take less than 9%. In this sample, this clone turned up once. This rearrangement joins TRBV7-3 to TRBJ2-5; 8 bases fit TRBD2. Sequenced: peripheral blood. This clonotype originated in a woman aged 55-69 years with COVID-19, enrolled during active disease. The CDR3 loop reads CASSFGRAQETQYF. In DNA, the CDR3 is TGTGCCAGCAGCTTCGGGAGGGCTCAAGAGACCCAGTACTTC.